This T cell receptor beta chain was captured in a study of TIL therapy for anti-PD-1-resistant metastatic lung cancer. Study-wide findings and caveats: The cohort had more treatment-naive, never-smoker and oncogene-addicted patients than typical.

CDR1 is MNHEY and CDR2 is SMNVEV in the germline V gene (reference sequence). V dropped 6 bases and J dropped 4; count of bases not matched to a gene: 12. The CDR3 sequence is 16 residues long. With respect to this clone: Its antigen remains unidentified.

Time point reported: pre-treatment sample, taken before nivolumab and TIL therapy. Enrollment ran from late 2017 to early 2020. This was the immunoSEQ v3 assay. Repertoires were generated with immunoSEQ multiplex PCR, while TCRdb's copy carries only in-frame clones and drops some. The sample carries 40,000 to 60,000 clones, roughly 85% recorded once. The sequenced sample was blood, obtained at baseline. The TCR was taken from a woman between 25 and 80 years old with non-small cell lung cancer. This chain joins TRBV27 and TRBJ2-1; 7 bases are a match to TRBD2. In nucleotides, the CDR3 is TGTGCCAGCAGGGCTAGCGGACAAGCGGGATACAATGAGCAGTTCTTC. This gives the protein CASRASGQAGYNEQFF.